The source of this T cell receptor beta chain is a study of shared clonotypes between healthy human individuals. Study-wide findings and caveats: What naive subsets generally showed was a larger estimated richness than memory subsets showed.

V was clipped by 2 bases and J by 4 bases, with 5 bases between them. The CDR3 contains 11 residues. The germline CDR1 and CDR2 sequences are DFQATT and SNEGSKA (reference sequence). Sorted subsets were amplified in replicate PCRs using approximately 200 ng DNA, around 30,000 T cell genomes. The data were produced by immunoSEQ multiplex PCR, yet TCRdb's version contains in-frame clones alone and is incomplete. In the table there are roughly 570,000 clones, roughly 98% of which are singletons. Concerning this clone itself: The antigen is undetermined.

As defined, naive CD8 cells were CD45RO-negative and positively selected for CCR7, with terminally differentiated effector memory CD45RA+ cells excluded. The sample consisted of naive CD8+ T cells sorted from blood. The TCR originated in a man aged 30-40 years in good health. The rearrangement links TRBV20-1 to TRBJ1-1; D ambiguous. CDR3 coding DNA: TGCAGTGCTAGATGGGTCACTGAAGCTTTCTTT. It translates to CSARWVTEAFF.